These 26 T cell receptor beta chains share one sample of origin, sequenced in a study of shared clonotypes between healthy human individuals. Data came from immunoSEQ multiplex PCR; TCRdb stores just in-frame clones and leaves some out. The repertoire has fewer than 3 million clones, 92% of them found once; the top ten carry 0.37%. Sample: naive CD4+ T cells from PBMCs. Subset indicated: CD45RA+ positively selected. The receptors stem from a man younger than 35 in good health. Some clones in this sample may be carry-over from other donors' samples.

The chain recombines TRBV7-9 with TRBJ2-7; 8 bases are a match to TRBD2. CDR3 length: 15 residues. V shed 5 bases, J shed 6 bases, and the junction held 12 bases outside the gene matches. Germline V CDR1 and CDR2: SEHNR, FQNEAQ (reference sequence). The CDR3 loop reads CASSPSGRAEGEQYF. Written as DNA, the CDR3 is TGTGCCAGCAGCCCCTCCGGGAGGGCCGAAGGCGAGCAGTACTTC.

This clone was found a few times. The genes are TRBV29-1 and TRBJ1-2; tentative D call: TRBD1 (6 bases). This CDR3 has 11 residues. Trimming removed 6 bases at V and 6 bases at J, with 11 bases between. Per the germline V gene, CDR1 is SQVTM and CDR2 is ANQGSEA. CDR3 sequence (DNA): TGCAGCGTGGGACAATTGGATGGCTACACCTTC. The encoded protein is CSVGQLDGYTF. Based on the CDR3 plus reference TRBV29-1 and TRBJ1-2, the full variable domain is SAVISQKPSRDICQRGTSLTIQCQVDSQVTMMFWYRQQPGQSLTLIATANQGSEATYESGFVIDKFPISRPNLTFSTLTVSNMSPEDSSIYLCSVGQLDGYTFGSGTRLTVV.

The rearrangement links TRBV27 to TRBJ1-1; D gene unclear. The germline CDR1 and CDR2 sequences are MNHEY and SMNVEV (reference sequence). V gave up 2 bases and J gave up 3 bases, with 13 bases separating them. The CDR3 spans 15 residues. CDR3 nucleotide sequence: TGTGCCAGCAGTTTAGTATCTCACAGTCACACTGAAGCTTTCTTT. Protein sequence: CASSLVSHSHTEAFF.

The V and J genes are TRBV6-5 and TRBJ2-7; D remains ambiguous. This CDR3 is built from 14 residues. Germline V CDR1 and CDR2: MNHEY, SVGAGI. V was trimmed by 2 bases and J by 3 bases, leaving 11 bases between them. Here the CDR3 DNA reads TGTGCCAGCAGTTACCTCGGCAACCTCTACGAGCAGTACTTC. Protein sequence: CASSYLGNLYEQYF.

This clone was seen more than once but under ten times. The V call is TRBV7-9, the J call TRBJ1-3; D perhaps matches TRBD1 (6 bases). The ends were cut back, 5 bases at V and 4 bases at J, with 12 bases in the middle. This CDR3 is built from 14 residues. Germline loops: CDR1 SEHNR, CDR2 FQNEAQ (reference sequence). For the CDR3, the DNA is TGTGCCAGCAGCCAAGGGACACACGGAAACACCATATATTTT. Translating it yields CASSQGTHGNTIYF.

The chain joins TRBV4-2 to TRBJ1-6, with D hard to call. The CDR3 covers 13 residues. Germline V gives CDR1 LGHNA, CDR2 YNFKEQ. Trimming took 1 base from V and 5 from J, leaving 3 bases between them. The CDR3 region is CASSQVDNSPLHF. CDR3 nucleotides: TGTGCCAGCAGCCAAGTCGATAATTCACCCCTCCACTTT.

DNA of the CDR3: TGCGCCAGCAGCTTCTCACTAGCGGGAGGGCCTGTGTACGAGCAGTACTTC. Translating gives CASSFSLAGGPVYEQYF. The V gene is TRBV5-1, the J gene TRBJ2-7; TRBD2 aligns across 13 bases. CDR1 and CDR2 (germline): SGHRS, YFSETQ. The trim removed 2 bases at V and 4 bases at J, leaving 9 bases unmatched. This CDR3 contains 17 residues.

J is TRBJ1-2 and V is TRBV29-1; TRBD1 matches at 8 bases. The germline V gene encodes CDR1 SQVTM and CDR2 ANQGSEA. The CDR3 is 11 residues long. The V gene end was trimmed by 4 bases and the J gene end by 7 bases; junction bases not matched to a gene: 2. CDR3: CSVAGTGGYTF. Here the CDR3 DNA reads TGCAGCGTTGCTGGGACAGGTGGCTACACCTTC.

DNA of the CDR3: TGTGCCAGCAGCTTGGCCTCGGGAAGTAAGACCGGGGAGCTGTTTTTT. Encoded protein: CASSLASGSKTGELFF. The chain employs TRBV5-4 and TRBJ2-2; a possible D gene is TRBD2 (5 bases). CDR1 is SGHNT and CDR2 is YYREEE in the germline V gene (reference sequence). The CDR3 has 16 residues. Trimming shortened V by 0 bases and J by 5 bases, and 14 bases separated the two germline ends.

This clone was detected once. The chain has TRBV11-3 and TRBJ1-2; weak D call: TRBD1 (6 bases). Germline V gene data show CDR1 as SGHNT and CDR2 as YENEEA. The V end lost 5 bases, the J end lost 3 bases, and 13 bases lay between the germline ends. This CDR3 is 14 amino acids long. CDR3 sequence reads: CASSILTGDYGYTF. DNA for the CDR3: TGTGCCAGCAGCATCTTGACAGGTGACTATGGCTACACCTTC.

The V and J genes are TRBV10-1 and TRBJ2-1, with D possibly being TRBD1 (6 bases). CDR1 and CDR2 from the germline V gene are WNHNN and SYGVQD (reference sequence). The CDR3 has 13 amino acids. Trimming took 7 bases from V and 7 from J, leaving 14 bases between them. The CDR3 DNA reads as TGCGCCAGCATCTACTTAGGGGGAAATGAGCAGTTCTTC. This encodes CASIYLGGNEQFF.

The genes are TRBV5-8 and TRBJ2-2; D is possibly TRBD2 (6 bases). Germline-derived CDR1 and CDR2 are SGHTS and YDEGEE. The CDR3 length is 14 residues. V dropped 10 bases and J dropped 4 bases, with 17 bases sitting between them. CDR3 in amino acids: CAEKGGIPTGELFF. The CDR3 DNA reads as TGTGCCGAAAAAGGAGGGATTCCCACCGGGGAGCTGTTTTTT. Full variable domain (remainder filled in from reference TRBV5-8 and TRBJ2-2): EAGVTQSPTHLIKTRGQQATLRCSPISGHTSVYWYQQALGLGLQFLLWYDEGEERNRGNFPPRFSGRQFPNYSSELNVNALELEDSALYLCAEKGGIPTGELFFGEGSRLTVL.

The V call is TRBV6-5, the J call TRBJ2-7, with 8 nucleotides matching TRBD1. CDR1 and CDR2 from the germline V gene are MNHEY and SVGAGI. CDR3 length: 13 amino acids. Trimming removed 5 bases from V and 6 bases from J; junction bases left unmatched: 6. CDR3 protein: CASSLQGAGEQYF. The CDR3 DNA follows: TGTGCCAGCAGTCTCCAGGGGGCAGGCGAGCAGTACTTC.

This chain connects TRBV6-1 to TRBJ2-2, with TRBD1 matching 9 bases. The CDR3 contains 14 residues. Per germline, CDR1 MNHNS and CDR2 SASEGT. V was clipped by 8 bases and J by 4 bases; unmatched bases: 5. This CDR3 reads CASSGQGTTGELFF. The DNA for the CDR3 is TGTGCCAGCTCGGGACAGGGTACCACCGGGGAGCTGTTTTTT.

The rearrangement joins TRBV30 to TRBJ2-7; 7 nucleotides line up with TRBD1. Per germline, CDR1 GTSNPN and CDR2 SVGIG (reference sequence). The CDR3 consists of 14 residues. Trimming cost V 5 bases and J 3 bases; bases outside gene matches: 10. The DNA of the CDR3 is TGTGCCTGGCACCGGACAGGTTCCAACTACGAGCAGTACTTC. Translated: CAWHRTGSNYEQYF. Supplemented by reference TRBV30 and TRBJ2-7, the full variable domain reads SQTIHQWPATLVQPVGSPLSLECTVEGTSNPNLYWYRQAAGRGLQLLFYSVGIGQISSEVPQNLSASRPQDRQFILSSKKLLLSDSGFYLCAWHRTGSNYEQYFGPGTRLTVT.

The V gene is TRBV2, the J gene TRBJ1-6; possible D gene TRBD1, 5 bases. The CDR3 consists of 14 residues. V lost 8 bases and J lost 7, with 15 bases in between. Per the germline V gene, CDR1 is SNHLY and CDR2 is FYNNEI. CDR3 sequence (DNA): TGTGCCAGCGGGGGAACGGACATGAATTCACCCCTCCACTTT. Its translation is CASGGTDMNSPLHF.

The V and J genes are TRBV9 and TRBJ2-7, with a tentative D call TRBD2 (5 bases). The CDR3 runs 13 residues. The V end was cut by 5 bases, the J end by 7 bases, with 16 bases between. Per germline, CDR1 SGDLS and CDR2 YYNGEE. The CDR3 sequence is CASSSTTRGEQYF. In DNA, the CDR3 is TGTGCCAGCAGTTCCACCACTCGCGGGGAGCAGTACTTC.

The chain couples TRBV6-6 to TRBJ2-7; TRBD1 or TRBD2 may be the D gene (5 bases each). This CDR3 is built from 15 residues. Germline assignment: CDR1 MNHNY and CDR2 SVGAGI (reference sequence). The ends were cut back, 5 bases at V and 5 bases at J, with 19 bases in the middle. The CDR3 loop reads CASSPGAGYSHEQYF. As DNA, the CDR3 is TGTGCCAGCAGTCCCGGGGCAGGGTATTCCCACGAGCAGTACTTC.

With regard to this clone: Additional DNA sequences in this sample encode the identical CDR3. V and J are TRBV5-1 and TRBJ2-3; D unclear. V dropped 0 bases and J dropped 1 base, with 6 bases sitting between them. Per the germline V gene, CDR1 is SGHRS and CDR2 is YFSETQ. The CDR3 is made up of 14 amino acids. DNA for the CDR3: TGCGCCAGCAGCTTGGCTGGGGGCACAGATACGCAGTATTTT. This codes for CASSLAGGTDTQYF. The full variable domain, with the rest looked up from reference TRBV5-1 and TRBJ2-3, is KAGVTQTPRYLIKTRGQQVTLSCSPISGHRSVSWYQQTPGQGLQFLFEYFSETQRNKGNFPGRFSGRQFSNSRSEMNVSTLELGDSALYLCASSLAGGTDTQYFGPGTRLTVL.

J is TRBJ2-7 and V is TRBV5-1, with D possibly matching TRBD1 (7 bases). The V end lost 0 bases, the J end lost 0 bases, and 13 bases lay between the germline ends. Germline V CDR1 and CDR2: SGHRS, YFSETQ. This CDR3 is built from 16 residues. DNA for the CDR3: TGCGCCAGCAGCTTGGGCAGGGGGGAAAGCTCCTACGAGCAGTACTTC. Residues: CASSLGRGESSYEQYF.

CDR3 residues: CASSSPKRISYEQYF. In DNA, the CDR3 is TGTGCCAGCAGTTCCCCGAAGCGGATCTCCTACGAGCAGTACTTC. The chain employs TRBV28 and TRBJ2-5, with D possibly TRBD2 on 5 matching bases. The end of the DNA fits TRBJ2-7 better, so the J call may be wrong. The V gene's germline CDR1 is MDHEN and CDR2 SYDVKM. The CDR3 spans 15 residues.

The J gene is TRBJ1-3, the V gene TRBV28, with TRBD1 matching over 10 bases. CDR3 length equals 16 residues. In germline, CDR1 is MDHEN, CDR2 SYDVKM. V shed 5 bases, J shed 6 bases, and the junction held 10 bases outside the gene matches. CDR3 DNA: TGTGCCAGCAGTACACAACCCGGGACAGGGGCAAACACCATATATTTT. This encodes CASSTQPGTGANTIYF.

The CDR3 spells CATSRPGLLQETQYF. CDR3 nucleotide sequence: TGTGCCACCAGCAGACCGGGACTCCTACAAGAGACCCAGTACTTC. The rearrangement joins TRBV15 to TRBJ2-5; a possible D gene is TRBD2 (6 bases). CDR3 length: 15 amino acids. The V gene's germline CDR1 is LNHNV and CDR2 YYDKDF (reference sequence). The V gene lost 2 bases and the J gene lost 2 bases, with 12 bases spanning the gap.

The DNA for the CDR3 is TGTGCCAGCAGTTTACCAGGGGGTACCTTCCGAAATGGCTACACCTTC. This codes for CASSLPGGTFRNGYTF. The V call is TRBV28, the J call TRBJ1-2; 7 bases match TRBD1. The CDR3 is 16 residues long. The V gene end was trimmed by 2 bases and the J gene end by 6 bases; junction bases not matched to a gene: 12. Germline V gene sequence: CDR1 MDHEN, CDR2 SYDVKM.

The rearrangement links TRBV28 to TRBJ1-5, with D possibly TRBD1 on 5 matching bases. This CDR3 comprises 17 residues. Germline V gene data show CDR1 as MDHEN and CDR2 as SYDVKM. The V and J ends lost 4 bases and 3 bases respectively, with 19 bases between them. The CDR3 is CASSYAGRDSLNQPQHF. For the CDR3, the DNA is TGTGCCAGCAGTTATGCGGGAAGAGACAGTCTCAATCAGCCCCAGCATTTT. Looking up the rest from reference TRBV28 and TRBJ1-5 gives the full variable domain: DVKVTQSSRYLVKRTGEKVFLECVQDMDHENMFWYRQDPGLGLRLIYFSYDVKMKEKGDIPEGYSVSREKKERFSLILESASTNQTSMYLCASSYAGRDSLNQPQHFGDGTRLSIL.

The genes are TRBV29-1 and TRBJ2-5; 9 bases are a match to TRBD2. The end of the DNA is better explained by TRBJ2-7, so the J call may be wrong. The CDR3 runs to 12 residues. Germline values: CDR1 SQVTM, CDR2 ANQGSEA. CDR3 nucleotide sequence: TGCAGCGCGACTAGCGGTCCCTACGAGCAGTACTTC. Protein: CSATSGPYEQYF.